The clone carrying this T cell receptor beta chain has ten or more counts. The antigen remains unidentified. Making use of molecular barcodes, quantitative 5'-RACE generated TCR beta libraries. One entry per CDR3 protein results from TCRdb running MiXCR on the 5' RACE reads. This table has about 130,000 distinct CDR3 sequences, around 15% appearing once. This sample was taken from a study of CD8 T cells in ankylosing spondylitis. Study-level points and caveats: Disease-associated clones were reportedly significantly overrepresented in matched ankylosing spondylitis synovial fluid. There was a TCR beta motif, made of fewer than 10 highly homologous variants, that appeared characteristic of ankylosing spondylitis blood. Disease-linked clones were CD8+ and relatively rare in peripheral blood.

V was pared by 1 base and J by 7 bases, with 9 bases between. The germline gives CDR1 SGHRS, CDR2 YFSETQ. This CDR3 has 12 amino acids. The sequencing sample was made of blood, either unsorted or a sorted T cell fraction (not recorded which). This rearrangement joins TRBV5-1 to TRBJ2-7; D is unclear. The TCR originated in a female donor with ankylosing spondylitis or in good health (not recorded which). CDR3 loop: CASSLSLGEQYF. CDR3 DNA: TGCGCCAGCAGCTTGTCACTCGGTGAGCAGTACTTC.